This TCR beta chain was profiled in a study of post-analysis software for immune sequencing data. Regarding the study as a whole: In patients, TRBV5-6, TRBV5-1 and TRBV20-1 belonged to four or five TRBV segments found more frequently than in controls.

CDR1 DFQATT and CDR2 SNEGSKA come from the germline V gene (reference sequence). The CDR3 is 14 amino acids. Trimming removed 0 bases at V and 1 base at J, with 9 bases between. Worth noting for this clonotype: Antigen specificity is unknown.

Unique molecular identifiers had been added to the TCR beta cDNA libraries. TCRdb reprocessed the PCR reads via MiXCR and lists one record per CDR3 protein. The profile shows 450,000 to 650,000 distinct CDR3 sequences, about 40% of them singletons. The chain employs TRBV20-1 and TRBJ2-5; D may correspond to TRBD1 or TRBD2 (6 bases each). The sequencing sample was made of blood. The TCR comes from a girl between 5 and 17 years old with multiple sclerosis. This CDR3 is CSARDTGAQETQYF. Here the CDR3 DNA reads TGCAGTGCTAGAGATACGGGGGCCCAAGAGACCCAGTACTTC.